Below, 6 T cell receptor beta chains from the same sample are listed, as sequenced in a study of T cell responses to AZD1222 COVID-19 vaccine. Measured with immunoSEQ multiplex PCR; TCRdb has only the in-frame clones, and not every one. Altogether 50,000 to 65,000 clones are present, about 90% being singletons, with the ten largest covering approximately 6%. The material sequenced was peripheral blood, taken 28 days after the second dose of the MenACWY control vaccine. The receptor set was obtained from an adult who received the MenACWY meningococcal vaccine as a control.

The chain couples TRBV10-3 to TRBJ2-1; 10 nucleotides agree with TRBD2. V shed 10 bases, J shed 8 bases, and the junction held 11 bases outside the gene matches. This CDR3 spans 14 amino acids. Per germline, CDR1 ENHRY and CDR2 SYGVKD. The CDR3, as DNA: TGTGCCACAGATCCGGGACTAGCGTCCGATGAGCAGTTCTTC. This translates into CATDPGLASDEQFF.

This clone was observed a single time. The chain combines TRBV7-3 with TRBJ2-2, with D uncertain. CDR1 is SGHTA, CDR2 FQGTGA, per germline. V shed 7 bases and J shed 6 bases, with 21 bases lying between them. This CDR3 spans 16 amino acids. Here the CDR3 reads CASTPGGNIQAGELFF. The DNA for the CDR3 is TGTGCCAGCACCCCGGGTGGAAACATTCAGGCCGGGGAGCTGTTTTTT.

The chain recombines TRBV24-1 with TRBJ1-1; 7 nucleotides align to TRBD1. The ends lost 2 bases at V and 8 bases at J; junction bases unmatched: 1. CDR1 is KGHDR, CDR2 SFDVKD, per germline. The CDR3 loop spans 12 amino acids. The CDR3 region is CATSDSDREAFF. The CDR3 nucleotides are TGTGCCACCAGTGATTCGGACAGGGAAGCTTTCTTT.

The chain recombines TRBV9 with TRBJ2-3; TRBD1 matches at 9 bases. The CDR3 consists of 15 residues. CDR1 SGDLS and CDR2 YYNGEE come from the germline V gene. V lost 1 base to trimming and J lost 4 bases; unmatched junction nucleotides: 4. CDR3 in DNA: TGTGCCAGCAGCGTATCGGGACAGGGTTCAGATACGCAGTATTTT. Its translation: CASSVSGQGSDTQYF.

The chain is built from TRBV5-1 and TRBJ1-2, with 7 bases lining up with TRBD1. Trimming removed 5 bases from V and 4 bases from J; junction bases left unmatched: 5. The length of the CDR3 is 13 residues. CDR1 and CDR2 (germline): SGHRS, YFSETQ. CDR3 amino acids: CASRVEGAYGYTF. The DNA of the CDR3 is TGCGCCAGCAGGGTCGAGGGGGCCTATGGCTACACCTTC.

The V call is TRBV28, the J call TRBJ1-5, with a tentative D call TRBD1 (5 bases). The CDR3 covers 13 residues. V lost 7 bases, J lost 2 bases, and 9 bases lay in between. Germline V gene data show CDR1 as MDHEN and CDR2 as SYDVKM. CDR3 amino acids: CASNRDRNQPQHF. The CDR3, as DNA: TGTGCCAGCAACCGGGACCGCAATCAGCCCCAGCATTTT.